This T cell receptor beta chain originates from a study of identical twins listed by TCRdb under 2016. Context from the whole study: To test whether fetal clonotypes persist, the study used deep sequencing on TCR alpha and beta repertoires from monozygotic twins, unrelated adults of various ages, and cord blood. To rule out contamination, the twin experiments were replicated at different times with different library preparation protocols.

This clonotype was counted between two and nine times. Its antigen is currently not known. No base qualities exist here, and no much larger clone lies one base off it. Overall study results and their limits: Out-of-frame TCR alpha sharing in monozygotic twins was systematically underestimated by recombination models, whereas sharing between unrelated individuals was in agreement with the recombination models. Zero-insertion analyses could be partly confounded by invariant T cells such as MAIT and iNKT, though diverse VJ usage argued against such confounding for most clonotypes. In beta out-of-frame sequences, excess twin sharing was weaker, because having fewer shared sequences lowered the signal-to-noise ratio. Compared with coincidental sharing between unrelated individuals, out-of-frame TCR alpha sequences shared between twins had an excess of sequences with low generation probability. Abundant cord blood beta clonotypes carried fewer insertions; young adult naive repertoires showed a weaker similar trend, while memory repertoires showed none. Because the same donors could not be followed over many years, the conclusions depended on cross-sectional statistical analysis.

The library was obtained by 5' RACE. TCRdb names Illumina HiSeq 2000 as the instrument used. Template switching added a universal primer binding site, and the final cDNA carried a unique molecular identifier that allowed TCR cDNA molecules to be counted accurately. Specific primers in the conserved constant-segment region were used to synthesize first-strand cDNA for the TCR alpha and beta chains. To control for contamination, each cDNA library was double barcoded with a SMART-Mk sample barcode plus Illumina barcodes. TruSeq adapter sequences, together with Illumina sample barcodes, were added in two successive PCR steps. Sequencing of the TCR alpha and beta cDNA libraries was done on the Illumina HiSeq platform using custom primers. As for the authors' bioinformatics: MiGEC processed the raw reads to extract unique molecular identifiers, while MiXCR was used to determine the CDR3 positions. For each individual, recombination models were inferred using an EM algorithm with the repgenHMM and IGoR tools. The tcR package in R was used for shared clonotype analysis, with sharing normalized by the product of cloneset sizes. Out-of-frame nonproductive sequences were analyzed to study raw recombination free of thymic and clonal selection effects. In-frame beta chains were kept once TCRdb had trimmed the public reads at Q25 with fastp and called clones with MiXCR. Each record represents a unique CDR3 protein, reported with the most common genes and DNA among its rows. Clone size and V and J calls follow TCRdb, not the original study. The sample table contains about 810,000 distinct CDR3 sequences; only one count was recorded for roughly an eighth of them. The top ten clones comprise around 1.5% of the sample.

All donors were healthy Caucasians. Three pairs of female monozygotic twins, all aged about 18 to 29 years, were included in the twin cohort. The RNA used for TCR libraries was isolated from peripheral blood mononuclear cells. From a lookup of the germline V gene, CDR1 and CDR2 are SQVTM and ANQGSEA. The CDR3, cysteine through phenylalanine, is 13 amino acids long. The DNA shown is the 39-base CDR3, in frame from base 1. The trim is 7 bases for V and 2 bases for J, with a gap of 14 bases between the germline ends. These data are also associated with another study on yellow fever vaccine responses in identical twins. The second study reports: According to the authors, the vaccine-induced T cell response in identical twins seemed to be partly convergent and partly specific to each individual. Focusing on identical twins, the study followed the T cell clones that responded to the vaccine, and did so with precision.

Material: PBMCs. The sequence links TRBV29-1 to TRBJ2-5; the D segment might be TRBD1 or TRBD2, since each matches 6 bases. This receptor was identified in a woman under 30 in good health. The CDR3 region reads CSGETGLQETQYF. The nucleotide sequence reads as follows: TGCAGCGGAGAGACAGGACTACAAGAGACCCAGTACTTC.